A single T cell receptor (beta chain) is shown here with its context. J was trimmed by 2 bases and V by 1 base; bases with no gene match: 9. Germline V lookup: CDR1 LNHDA, CDR2 SQIVND (reference sequence). The CDR3 spans 20 residues. The data were obtained in a study of blood T cell repertoires in COVID-19. Looking at the study overall: Whether acute or convalescent, the COVID-19 samples came from the United States, Italy and Spain.

What the recovered Cohort 3 donors had was two negative PCRs, clearance, or symptom resolution. The data were produced by immunoSEQ multiplex PCR, yet TCRdb's version contains in-frame clones alone and is incomplete. This table has around 280,000 clones, around nine tenths appearing once. Sample: PBMCs or T cells enriched from blood (not recorded which). The sequence derives from a woman aged 40 to 50 who had recovered from COVID-19. The chain joins TRBV19 to TRBJ2-2; TRBD2 aligns across 14 bases. Here the CDR3 reads CASSIGGLAGGLTNTGELFF. DNA of the CDR3: TGTGCCAGTAGTATAGGAGGACTAGCGGGAGGTCTAACTAACACCGGGGAGCTGTTTTTT.